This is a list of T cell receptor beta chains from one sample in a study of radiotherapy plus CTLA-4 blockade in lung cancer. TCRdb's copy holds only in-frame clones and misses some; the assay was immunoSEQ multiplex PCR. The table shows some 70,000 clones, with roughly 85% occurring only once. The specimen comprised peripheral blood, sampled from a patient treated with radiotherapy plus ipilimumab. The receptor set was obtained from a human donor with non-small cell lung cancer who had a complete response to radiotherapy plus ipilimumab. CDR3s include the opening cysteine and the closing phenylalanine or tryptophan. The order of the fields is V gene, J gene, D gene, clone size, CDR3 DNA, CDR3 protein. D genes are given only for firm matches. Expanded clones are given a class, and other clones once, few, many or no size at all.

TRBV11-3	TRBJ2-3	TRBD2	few	TGTGCCAGCAGCTCAATGACTAGCGGGAGGGGACCGGAAAACACAGATACGCAGTATTTT	CASSSMTSGRGPENTDTQYF
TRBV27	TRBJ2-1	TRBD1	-	TGTGCCAGCTCGACCCGACAGGGGCCATCCAATGAGCAGTTCTTC	CASSTRQGPSNEQFF
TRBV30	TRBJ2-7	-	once	TGTGCCTGGAGTTTTGGGGGGATTCGGACGGGTGAGCAGTACTTC	CAWSFGGIRTGEQYF
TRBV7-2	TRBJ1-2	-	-	TGTGCCAGCAGCTCTGGAGAACGTGGCTACACCTTC	CASSSGERGYTF
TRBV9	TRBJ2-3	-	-	TGTGCCAGCACGTCTAGGGGGGTCTACACAGATACGCAGTATTTT	CASTSRGVYTDTQYF
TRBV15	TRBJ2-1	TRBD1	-	TGTGCCACCAGCAGAGATCATCCGGGACAGGGGGTCAATGAGCAGTTCTTC	CATSRDHPGQGVNEQFF
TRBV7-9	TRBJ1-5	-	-	TGTGCCAGCAGCTTAGGGAGGTTCGGCAATCAGCCCCAGCATTTT	CASSLGRFGNQPQHF
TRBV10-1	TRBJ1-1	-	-	TGCGCCAGCTCCGACAGGTTGAACACTGAAGCTTTCTTT	CASSDRLNTEAFF
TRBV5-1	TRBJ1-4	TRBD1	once	TGCGCCAGCAGCTTGAGGGCAGGGGGCGGTGAAAAACTGTTTTTT	CASSLRAGGGEKLFF
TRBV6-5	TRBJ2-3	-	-	TGTGCCAGCAGTGACGGGGGTACGCAGTATTTT	CASSDGGTQYF
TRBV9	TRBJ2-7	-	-	TGTGCCAGCAGCGCCCGGCGGGACGGTTCCTACGAGCAGTACTTC	CASSARRDGSYEQYF
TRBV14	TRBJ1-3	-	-	TGTGCCAGCAGCCAAGATTTTGCCATATATTTT	CASSQDFAIYF
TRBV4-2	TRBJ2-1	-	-	TGTGCCAGCAGCCCCCTGAAGGGGGGTAGCGGGAATGAGCAGTTCTTC	CASSPLKGGSGNEQFF
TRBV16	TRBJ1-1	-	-	TGTGCCAGCAGCCAAGAGCTGGGGTTCACTGAAGCTTTCTTT	CASSQELGFTEAFF
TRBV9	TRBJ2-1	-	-	TGTGCCTCCTCAGAGGGTGCCCACAATGAGCAGTTCTTC	CASSEGAHNEQFF
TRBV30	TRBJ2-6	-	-	TGTGCCTGGAGTTCAAGATGGGTTTTAGGTTCTGGGGCCAACGTCCTGACTTTC	CAWSSRWVLGSGANVLTF
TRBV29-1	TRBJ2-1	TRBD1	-	TGCAGCGCGAGGACAGGGGCAAGCAATGAGCAGTTCTTC	CSARTGASNEQFF
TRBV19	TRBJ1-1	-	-	TGTGCCAGTAGTGTGGGGGGCGGGTTACGGGCTTTCTTT	CASSVGGGLRAFF
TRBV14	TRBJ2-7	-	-	TGTGCCAGCAGCCAAGATCATTACGAGCAGTACTTC	CASSQDHYEQYF
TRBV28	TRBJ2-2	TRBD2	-	TGTGCCAGCAGCGAAGGACTAGCGCGGCCGCTCACCGGGGAGCTGTTTTTT	CASSEGLARPLTGELFF
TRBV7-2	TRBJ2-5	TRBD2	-	TGTGCCAGCAGCTTAGGACTAGCGGGAGAGACCCAGTACTTC	CASSLGLAGETQYF
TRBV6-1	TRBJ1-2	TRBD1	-	TGTGCCAGCAGTGCCGGGACAGGGGGCTCTTGGTATGGCTACACCTTC	CASSAGTGGSWYGYTF
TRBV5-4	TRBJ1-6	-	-	TGTGCCAGCAGCTTGGATCAGAATTCACCCCTCCACTTT	CASSLDQNSPLHF
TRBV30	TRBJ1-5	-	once	TGTGCCTGGAGTGTACAGTTCAATCAGCCCCAGCATTTT	CAWSVQFNQPQHF
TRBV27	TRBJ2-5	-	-	TGTGCCAGCAGTTTCCGGGAACAGGTGACCCAGTACTTC	CASSFREQVTQYF
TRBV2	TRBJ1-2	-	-	TGTGCCAGCAGTGAGGAGGGGAACTATGGCTACACCTTC	CASSEEGNYGYTF
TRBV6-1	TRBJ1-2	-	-	TGTGCCAGCAGGGATACAGGGTTTAACTATGGCTACACCTTC	CASRDTGFNYGYTF
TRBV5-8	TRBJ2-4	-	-	TGTGCCGCCCCGATGCTAGCCAAAAACATTCAGTACTTC	CAAPMLAKNIQYF
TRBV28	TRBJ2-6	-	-	TGTGCCAGCAGTTTACCGAGCTCTGGGGCCAACGTCCTGACTTTC	CASSLPSSGANVLTF
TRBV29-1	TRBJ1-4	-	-	TGCAGCGTTGACGGCCCGTTGGCAACTAATGAAAAACTGTTTTTT	CSVDGPLATNEKLFF
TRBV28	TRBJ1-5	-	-	TGTGCCAGCAGCCTATCCTCGGGAGCATATCACAATCAGCCCCAGCATTTT	CASSLSSGAYHNQPQHF
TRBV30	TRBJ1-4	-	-	TGTGCCTGGAGTCCATCCGGGACCCCAGAAGAAAAACTGTTTTTT	CAWSPSGTPEEKLFF
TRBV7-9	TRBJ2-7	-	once	TGTGCCAGCAGCCCAGCCGGCCAGATCAGGGAGTACTTC	CASSPAGQIREYF
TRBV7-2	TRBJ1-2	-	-	TGTGCCAGCAGCTTAGAGGTATCACATGGCTACACCTTC	CASSLEVSHGYTF
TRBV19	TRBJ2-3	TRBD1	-	TGTGCCAGTAGTGGGCCGAGACAGGGGGCGGGAGATACGCAGTATTTT	CASSGPRQGAGDTQYF
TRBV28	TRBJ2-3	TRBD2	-	TGTGCCAGCAGTTCCGGAGGACTAGCGGGGTCCACAGATACGCAGTATTTT	CASSSGGLAGSTDTQYF
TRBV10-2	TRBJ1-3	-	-	TGCGCCAGCAGTGAGTCGGGGGGGACCAACACCATATATTTT	CASSESGGTNTIYF
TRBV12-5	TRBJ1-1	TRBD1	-	TGTGCTAGTGGTGCGGACAGGGCGGGAGCTTTCTTT	CASGADRAGAFF
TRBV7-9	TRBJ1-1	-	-	TGTGCCAGCAGCGTCGGAGGTGGGACTGAAGCTTTCTTT	CASSVGGGTEAFF
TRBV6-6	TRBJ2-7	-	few	TGTGCCAGCAGCGACACAGGGAGCTACGAGCAGTACTTC	CASSDTGSYEQYF
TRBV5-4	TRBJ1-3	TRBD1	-	TGTGCCAGCAGCTCCGGCGGGACAGGGGCTGGGGGAAACACCATATATTTT	CASSSGGTGAGGNTIYF
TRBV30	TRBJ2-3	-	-	TGTGCCTGGAGTCCACCCGACTTGCGGTCTCGCACAGATACGCAGTATTTT	CAWSPPDLRSRTDTQYF
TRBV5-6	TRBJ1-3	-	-	TGTGCCAGCAGCTTGCGGCAAACCGGAAACACCATATATTTT	CASSLRQTGNTIYF
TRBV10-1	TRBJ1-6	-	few	TGCGCCAGCAGTGAGTCGGGGGCAGGGAATTCACCCCTCCACTTT	CASSESGAGNSPLHF
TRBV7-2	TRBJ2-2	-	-	TGTGCCAGCAGCTTAGATCGGGGCAACACCGGGGAGCTGTTTTTT	CASSLDRGNTGELFF
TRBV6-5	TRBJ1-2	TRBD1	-	TGTGCCAGCAGTTTCCATTCCCGGGACAGACACAATGGCTACACCTTC	CASSFHSRDRHNGYTF
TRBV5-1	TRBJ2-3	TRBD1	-	TGCGCCAGCAGTAGGACAGGGTCTAGCACAGATACGCAGTATTTT	CASSRTGSSTDTQYF
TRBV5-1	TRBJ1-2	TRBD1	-	TGCGCCAGCAGCACGGACAGGGGAAAAGGCTACACCTTC	CASSTDRGKGYTF
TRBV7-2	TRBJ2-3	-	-	TGTGCCAGCAGCTTAGTAGGGTCTGCTTTCCAGAATACGCAGTATTTT	CASSLVGSAFQNTQYF
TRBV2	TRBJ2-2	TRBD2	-	TGTGCCAGCAGTGAAGAGCGGGATACCGGGGAGCTGTTTTTT	CASSEERDTGELFF
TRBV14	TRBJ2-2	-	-	TGTGCCAGCAGCCCGACTAGGACCGGGGAGCTGTTTTTT	CASSPTRTGELFF
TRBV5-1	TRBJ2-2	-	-	TGCGCCAGCAGCTTTACTGGAGGGGGGCCCGGGGAGCTGTTTTTT	CASSFTGGGPGELFF
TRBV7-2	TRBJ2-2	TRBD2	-	TGTGCCAGCCGCCCACTAGCGGGAGTGGGCGGGGAGCTGTTTTTT	CASRPLAGVGGELFF
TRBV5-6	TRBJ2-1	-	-	TGTGCCAGCACCTTTCAAGGTGAGCAGTTCTTC	CASTFQGEQFF
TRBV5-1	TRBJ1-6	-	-	TGCGCCAGCAGCTTGGACGCAGGGGCGGGTTCACCCCTCCACTTT	CASSLDAGAGSPLHF
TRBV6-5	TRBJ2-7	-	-	TGTGCCAGCAGTATCAGGGTATCCTACGAGCAGTACTTC	CASSIRVSYEQYF
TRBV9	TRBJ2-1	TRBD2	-	TGTGCCAGCAGTTTTACTTGGACTAGCGGTTACAATGAGCAGTTCTTC	CASSFTWTSGYNEQFF
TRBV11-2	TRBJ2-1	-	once	TGTGCCAGCAGCTTAGGACAGTGGTACTACAATGAGCAGTTCTTC	CASSLGQWYYNEQFF
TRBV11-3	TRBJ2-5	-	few	TGTGCCAGCAGCTCGGGGGGACAGCCGAACCAAGAGACCCAGTACTTC	CASSSGGQPNQETQYF
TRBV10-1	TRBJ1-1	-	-	TGCGCCAGCAGTGAGCCCCCCGGGGGTAACACTGAAGCTTTCTTT	CASSEPPGGNTEAFF